This T cell receptor (beta chain) was profiled in a study of blood T cell repertoires in COVID-19. Whole-study context: Italy, Spain and the United States were the sources of the convalescent and acute COVID-19 samples. PBMCs, B-cell-depleted T cells, or T cells provided the cDNA or gDNA that made up the material.

Authors' analysis steps: From reference gene primer amplification, estimates of nucleated cell counts were derived. Assay: immunoSEQ multiplex PCR; the TCRdb copy retains only in-frame clones and omits some. D and trimming were read from the DNA, whereas the V and J calls and clone size are those reported in that table. Counted here are 280,000 or so clones, approximately 88% occurring once; the ten biggest clones make up 6.9%. The CDR3 loop spans 16 amino acids. CDR1 is SGHRS and CDR2 is YFSETQ in the germline V gene. The V segment lost 5 bases and the J segment 7 bases; nucleotides outside the gene matches: 10.

The receptor comes from a woman in her 30s who had recovered from COVID-19. Sequenced material: peripheral blood. The chain recombines TRBV5-1 with TRBJ1-4, with 11 bases lining up with TRBD1. The CDR3 DNA is TGCGCCAGCAGTTTCCTGGACAGGGGGCGGAGTGAAAAACTGTTTTTT. This sequence encodes CASSFLDRGRSEKLFF.